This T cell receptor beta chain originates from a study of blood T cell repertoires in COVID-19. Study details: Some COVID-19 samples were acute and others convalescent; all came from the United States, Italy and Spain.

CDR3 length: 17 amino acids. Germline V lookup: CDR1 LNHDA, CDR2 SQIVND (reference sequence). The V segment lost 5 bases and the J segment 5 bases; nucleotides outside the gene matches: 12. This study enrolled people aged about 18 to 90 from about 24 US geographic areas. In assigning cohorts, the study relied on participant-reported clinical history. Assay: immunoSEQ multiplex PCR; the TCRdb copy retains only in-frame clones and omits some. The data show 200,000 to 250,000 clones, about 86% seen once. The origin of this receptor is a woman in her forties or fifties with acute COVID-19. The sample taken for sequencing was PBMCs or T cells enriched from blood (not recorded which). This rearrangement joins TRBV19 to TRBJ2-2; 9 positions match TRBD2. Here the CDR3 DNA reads TGTGCCAGTAGTCATCCCCTCGGGGCGGGAGGGACCGGGGAGCTGTTTTTT. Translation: CASSHPLGAGGTGELFF.